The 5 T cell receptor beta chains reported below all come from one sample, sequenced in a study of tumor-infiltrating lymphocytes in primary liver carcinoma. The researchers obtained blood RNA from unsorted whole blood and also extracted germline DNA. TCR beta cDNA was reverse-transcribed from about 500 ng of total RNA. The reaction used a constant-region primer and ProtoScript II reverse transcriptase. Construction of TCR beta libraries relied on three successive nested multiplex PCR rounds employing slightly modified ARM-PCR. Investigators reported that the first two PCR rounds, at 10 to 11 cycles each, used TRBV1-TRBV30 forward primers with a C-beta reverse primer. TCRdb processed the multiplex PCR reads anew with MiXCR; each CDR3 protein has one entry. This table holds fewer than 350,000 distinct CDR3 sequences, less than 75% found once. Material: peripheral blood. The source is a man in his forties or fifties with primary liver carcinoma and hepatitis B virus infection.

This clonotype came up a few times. The CDR3 spells CASSVAGLAGFYEQYF. The CDR3 coding sequence is TGTGCCAGCAGCGTAGCGGGACTAGCGGGATTCTACGAGCAGTACTTC. This chain connects TRBV9 to TRBJ2-7; 13 bases align to TRBD2. There are 16 residues in the CDR3. Germline V gene data show CDR1 as SGDLS and CDR2 as YYNGEE. J was trimmed by 3 bases and V by 0 bases; bases with no gene match: 3.

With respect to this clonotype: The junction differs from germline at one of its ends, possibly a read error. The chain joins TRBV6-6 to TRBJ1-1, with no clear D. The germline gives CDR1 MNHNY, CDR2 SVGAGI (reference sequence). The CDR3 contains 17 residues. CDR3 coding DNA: TGTGCCAGCAGTTACTCCGGACGGCCGAATATGAAGACTGAAGCTTTCTTT. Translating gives CASSYSGRPNMKTEAFF.

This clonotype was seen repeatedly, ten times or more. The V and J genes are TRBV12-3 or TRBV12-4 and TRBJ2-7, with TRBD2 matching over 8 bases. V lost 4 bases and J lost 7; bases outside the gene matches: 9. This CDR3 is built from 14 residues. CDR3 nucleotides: TGTGCCAGCAGTTCCTCTAGCGGCGGGGGGGAGCAGTACTTC. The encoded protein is CASSSSSGGGEQYF.

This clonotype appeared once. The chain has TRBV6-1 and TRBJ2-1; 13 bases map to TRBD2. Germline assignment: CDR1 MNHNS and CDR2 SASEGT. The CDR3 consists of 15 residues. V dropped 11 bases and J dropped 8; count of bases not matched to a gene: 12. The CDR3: CAGRGGLAGLYEQFF. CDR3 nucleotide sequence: TGTGCCGGTAGAGGGGGACTAGCGGGGCTTTATGAGCAGTTCTTC.

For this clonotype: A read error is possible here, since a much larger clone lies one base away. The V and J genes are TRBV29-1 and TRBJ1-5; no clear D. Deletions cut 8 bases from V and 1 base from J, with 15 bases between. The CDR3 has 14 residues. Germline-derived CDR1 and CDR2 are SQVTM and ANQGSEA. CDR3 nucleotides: TGCAGCATGCCGAGGCAGGAAAGCAATCAGCCCCAGCATTTT. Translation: CSMPRQESNQPQHF.